This T cell receptor beta chain was identified in a study of T cells after yellow fever vaccination. Study as a whole: Researchers used SMART-Seq v4 Ultra Low Input to prepare fractions that had low cell numbers. Study results and caveats: Booster sampling recovered most clones from primary vaccination (about 97% CD4, roughly 86% CD8). There was a possibility that FACS-sorted repertoires contained abundant clonotypes contaminating from the bulk population.

This clonotype showed up just a few times. Its antigen is currently unknown. Trimming took off 5 bases at V and 11 bases at J, with 15 bases between the two ends. The CDR3 contains 12 residues. UMIs were added to TCR cDNA along with a universal primer site when it was made by 5'RACE template switching. TCRdb passed the 5' RACE reads through MiXCR, listing each CDR3 protein once. The sample yields 450,000 to 550,000 distinct CDR3 sequences, about a fifth seen once. The chain joins TRBV12-3 or TRBV12-4 to TRBJ1-1; D not certain. This sequence originates from a man between 18 and 35 years old who received the YFV17D yellow fever vaccine. This specimen was PBMCs, taken less than 25 days after the first yellow fever vaccination. CDR3 DNA sequence: TGTGCCAGCAGTCTGAGCCTGGCGGACGCTTTCTTT. Amino acids: CASSLSLADAFF.